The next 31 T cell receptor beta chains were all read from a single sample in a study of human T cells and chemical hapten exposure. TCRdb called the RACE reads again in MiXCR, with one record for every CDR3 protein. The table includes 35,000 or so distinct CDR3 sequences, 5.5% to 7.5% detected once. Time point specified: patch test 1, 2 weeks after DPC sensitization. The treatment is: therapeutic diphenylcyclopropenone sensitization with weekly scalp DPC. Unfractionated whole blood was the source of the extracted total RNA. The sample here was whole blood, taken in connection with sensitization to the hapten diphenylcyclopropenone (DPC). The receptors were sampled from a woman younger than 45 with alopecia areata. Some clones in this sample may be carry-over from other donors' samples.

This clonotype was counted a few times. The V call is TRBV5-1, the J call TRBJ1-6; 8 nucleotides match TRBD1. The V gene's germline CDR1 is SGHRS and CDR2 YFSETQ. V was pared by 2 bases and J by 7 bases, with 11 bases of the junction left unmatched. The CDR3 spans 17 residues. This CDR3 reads CASSFRQGASRNSPLHF. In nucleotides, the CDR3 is TGCGCCAGCAGCTTTAGGCAGGGGGCTTCGCGGAATTCACCCCTCCACTTT.

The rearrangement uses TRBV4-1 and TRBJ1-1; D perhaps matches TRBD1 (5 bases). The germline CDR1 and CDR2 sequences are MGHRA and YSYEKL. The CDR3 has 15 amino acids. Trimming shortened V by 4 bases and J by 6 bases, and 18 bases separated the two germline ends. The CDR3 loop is CASSPNDSGWAEAFF. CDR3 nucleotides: TGCGCCAGCAGCCCCAACGACAGCGGCTGGGCTGAAGCTTTCTTT.

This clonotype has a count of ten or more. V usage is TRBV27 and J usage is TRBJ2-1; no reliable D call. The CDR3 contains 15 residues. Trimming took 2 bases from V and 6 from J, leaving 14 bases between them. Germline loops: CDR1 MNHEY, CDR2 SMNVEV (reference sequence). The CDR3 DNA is TGTGCCAGCAGTTTAGGGTTATACTCTTTCAATGAGCAGTTCTTC. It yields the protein CASSLGLYSFNEQFF.

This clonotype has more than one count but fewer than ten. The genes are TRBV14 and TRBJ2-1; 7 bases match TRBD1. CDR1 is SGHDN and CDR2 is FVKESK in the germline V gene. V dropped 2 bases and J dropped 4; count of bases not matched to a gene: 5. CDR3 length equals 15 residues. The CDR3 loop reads CASSQRGRGYNEQFF. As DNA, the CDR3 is TGTGCCAGCAGCCAACGAGGCAGGGGGTACAATGAGCAGTTCTTC.

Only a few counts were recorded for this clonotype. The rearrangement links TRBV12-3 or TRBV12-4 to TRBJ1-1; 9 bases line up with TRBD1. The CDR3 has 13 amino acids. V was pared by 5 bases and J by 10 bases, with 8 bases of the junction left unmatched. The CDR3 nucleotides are TGTGCCAGCAGTCCGGGACAGGGCGGTAGAGCTTTCTTT. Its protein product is CASSPGQGGRAFF.

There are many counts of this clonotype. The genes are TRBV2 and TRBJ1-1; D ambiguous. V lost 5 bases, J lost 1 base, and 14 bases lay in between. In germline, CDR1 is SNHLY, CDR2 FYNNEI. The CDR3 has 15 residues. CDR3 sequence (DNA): TGTGCCAGCAGTTCTTACGGGAGGGCGAACACTGAAGCTTTCTTT. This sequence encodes CASSSYGRANTEAFF.

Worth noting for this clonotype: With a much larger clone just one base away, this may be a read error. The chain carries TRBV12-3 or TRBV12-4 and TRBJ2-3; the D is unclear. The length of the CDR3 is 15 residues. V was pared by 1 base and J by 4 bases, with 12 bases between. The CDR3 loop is CASSLGTSGADTQYF. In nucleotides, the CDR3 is TGTGCCAGCAGTTTAGGCACCTCCGGCGCAGATACGCAGTATTTT.

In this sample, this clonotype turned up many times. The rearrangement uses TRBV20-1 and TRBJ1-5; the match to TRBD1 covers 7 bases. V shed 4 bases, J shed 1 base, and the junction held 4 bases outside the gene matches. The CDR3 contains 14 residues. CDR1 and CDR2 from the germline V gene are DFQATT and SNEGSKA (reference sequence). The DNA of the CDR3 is TGCAGTGCTAATAAGGGGGCGAGCAATCAGCCCCAGCATTTT. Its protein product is CSANKGASNQPQHF.

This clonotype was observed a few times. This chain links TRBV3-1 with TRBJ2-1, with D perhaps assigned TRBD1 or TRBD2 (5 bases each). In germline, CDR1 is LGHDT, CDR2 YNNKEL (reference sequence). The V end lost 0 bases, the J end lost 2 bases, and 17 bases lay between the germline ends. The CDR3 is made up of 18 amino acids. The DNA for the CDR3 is TGTGCCAGCAGCCAAGAATTGGGTTCTTTGGGACCCTACAATGAGCAGTTCTTC. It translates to CASSQELGSLGPYNEQFF.

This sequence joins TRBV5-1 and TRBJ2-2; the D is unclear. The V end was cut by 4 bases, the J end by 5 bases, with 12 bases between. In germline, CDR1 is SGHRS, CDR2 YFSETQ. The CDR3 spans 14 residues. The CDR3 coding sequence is TGCGCCAGCAGCCATGCGGACCTGACCGGGGAGCTGTTTTTT. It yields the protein CASSHADLTGELFF.

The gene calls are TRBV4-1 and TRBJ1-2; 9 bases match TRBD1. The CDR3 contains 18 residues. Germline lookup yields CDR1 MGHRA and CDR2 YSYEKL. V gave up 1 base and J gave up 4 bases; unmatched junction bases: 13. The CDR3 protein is CASSQGWTGERRIYGYTF. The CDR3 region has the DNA TGCGCCAGCAGCCAAGGCTGGACAGGGGAGAGAAGGATCTATGGCTACACCTTC.

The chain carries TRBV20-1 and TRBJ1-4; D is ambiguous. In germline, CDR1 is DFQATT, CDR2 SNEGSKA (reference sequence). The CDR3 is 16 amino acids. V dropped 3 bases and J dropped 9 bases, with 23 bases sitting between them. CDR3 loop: CSASRRTDQAFKKLFF. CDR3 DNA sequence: TGCAGTGCTAGTCGCCGCACCGACCAGGCCTTTAAAAAACTGTTTTTT.

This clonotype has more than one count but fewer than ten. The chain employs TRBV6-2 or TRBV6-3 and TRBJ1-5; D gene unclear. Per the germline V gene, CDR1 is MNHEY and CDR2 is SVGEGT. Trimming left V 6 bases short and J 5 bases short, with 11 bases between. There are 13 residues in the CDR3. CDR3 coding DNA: TGTGCCAGCAGCTCCTCTCTTGATCAGCCCCAGCATTTT. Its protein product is CASSSSLDQPQHF.

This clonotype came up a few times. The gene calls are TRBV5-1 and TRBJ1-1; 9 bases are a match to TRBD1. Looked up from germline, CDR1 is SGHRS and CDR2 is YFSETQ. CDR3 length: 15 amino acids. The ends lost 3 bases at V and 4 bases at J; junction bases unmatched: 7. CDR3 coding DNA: TGCGCCAGCAGCTCTTCCGGGACAGGGTCCACTGAAGCTTTCTTT. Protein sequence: CASSSSGTGSTEAFF.

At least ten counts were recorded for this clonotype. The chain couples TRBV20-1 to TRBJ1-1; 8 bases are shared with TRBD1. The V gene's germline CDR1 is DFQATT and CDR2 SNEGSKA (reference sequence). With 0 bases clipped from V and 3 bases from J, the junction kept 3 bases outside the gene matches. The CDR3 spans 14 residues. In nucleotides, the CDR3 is TGCAGTGCTAGAGACCAGGGGGCCCACACTGAAGCTTTCTTT. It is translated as CSARDQGAHTEAFF.

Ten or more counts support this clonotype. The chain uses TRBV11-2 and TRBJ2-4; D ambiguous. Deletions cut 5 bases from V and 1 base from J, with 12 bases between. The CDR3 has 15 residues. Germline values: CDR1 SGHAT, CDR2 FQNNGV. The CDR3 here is CASSGPQDAKNIQYF. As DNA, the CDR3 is TGTGCCAGCAGCGGTCCCCAGGACGCCAAAAACATTCAGTACTTC.

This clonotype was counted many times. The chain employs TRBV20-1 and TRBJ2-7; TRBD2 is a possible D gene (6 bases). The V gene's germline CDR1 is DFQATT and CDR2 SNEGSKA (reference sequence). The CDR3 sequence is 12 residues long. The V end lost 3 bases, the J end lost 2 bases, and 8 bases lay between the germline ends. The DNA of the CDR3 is TGCAGTGCTAGGGCGGGGACCTACGAGCAGTACTTC. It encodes CSARAGTYEQYF.

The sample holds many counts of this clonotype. The CDR3 protein is CASSPRSSGVTDTQYF. CDR3 sequence (DNA): TGCGCCAGCAGCCCCCGTAGTAGCGGGGTCACAGATACGCAGTATTTT. V is TRBV5-1 and J is TRBJ2-3; TRBD2 matches at 8 bases. Germline V gene data show CDR1 as SGHRS and CDR2 as YFSETQ. V trimming: 4 bases; J trimming: 2 bases; junction bases outside the gene matches: 9. This CDR3 has 16 residues.

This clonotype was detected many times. CDR3 sequence reads: CASSYSQGNTEAFF. DNA of the CDR3: TGTGCCAGCAGTTACTCTCAGGGGAACACTGAAGCTTTCTTT. The chain couples TRBV6-5 to TRBJ1-1; TRBD1 is a possible D gene (5 bases). Trimming removed 0 bases at V and 1 base at J, with 6 bases between. CDR3 length equals 14 residues. Germline-derived CDR1 and CDR2 are MNHEY and SVGAGI.

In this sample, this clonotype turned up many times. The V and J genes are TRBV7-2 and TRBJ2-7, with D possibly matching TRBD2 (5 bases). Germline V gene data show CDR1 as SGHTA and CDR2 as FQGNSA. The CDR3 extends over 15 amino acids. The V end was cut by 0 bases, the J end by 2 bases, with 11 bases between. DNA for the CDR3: TGTGCCAGCAGCTTAGCTCGGAGCGGCCCCTACGAGCAGTACTTC. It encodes CASSLARSGPYEQYF. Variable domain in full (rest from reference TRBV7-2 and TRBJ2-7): GAGVSQSPSNKVTEKGKDVELRCDPISGHTALYWYRQSLGQGLEFLIYFQGNSAPDKSGLPSDRFSAERTGGSVSTLTIQRTQQEDSAVYLCASSLARSGPYEQYFGPGTRLTVT.

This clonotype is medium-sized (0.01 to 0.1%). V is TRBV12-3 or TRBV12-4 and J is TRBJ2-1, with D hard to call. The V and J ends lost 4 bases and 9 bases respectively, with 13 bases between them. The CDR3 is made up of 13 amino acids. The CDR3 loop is CASSSRGRPEQFF. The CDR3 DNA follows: TGTGCCAGCAGTTCCCGTGGACGGCCTGAGCAGTTCTTC.

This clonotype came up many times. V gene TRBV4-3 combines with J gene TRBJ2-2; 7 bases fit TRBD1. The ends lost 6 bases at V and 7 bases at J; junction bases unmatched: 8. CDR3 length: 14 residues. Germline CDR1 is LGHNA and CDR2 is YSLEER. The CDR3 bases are TGCGCCAGCAGTCGAAACAGGGGCGACGGGGAGCTGTTTTTT. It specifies CASSRNRGDGELFF.

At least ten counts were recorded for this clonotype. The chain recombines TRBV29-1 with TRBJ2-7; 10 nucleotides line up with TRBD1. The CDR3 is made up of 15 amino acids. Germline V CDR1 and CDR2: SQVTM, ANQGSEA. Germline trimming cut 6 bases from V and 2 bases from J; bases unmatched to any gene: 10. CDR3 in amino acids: CSVIWTGGLTYEQYF. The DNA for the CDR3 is TGCAGCGTCATATGGACAGGGGGACTTACCTACGAGCAGTACTTC.

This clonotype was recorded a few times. CDR3 nucleotides: TGTGCCTGGAGTCCGGGGGGGGTGGACACCGGGGAGCTGTTTTTT. It is translated as CAWSPGGVDTGELFF. This chain uses TRBV30 with TRBJ2-2, with TRBD2 identical over 8 bases. The V gene's germline CDR1 is GTSNPN and CDR2 SVGIG (reference sequence). V shed 2 bases and J 3 bases; nucleotides not matched to a gene: 5. This CDR3 region has 15 residues. Together with reference TRBV30 and TRBJ2-2, the CDR3 gives the full variable domain: SQTIHQWPATLVQPVGSPLSLECTVEGTSNPNLYWYRQAAGRGLQLLFYSVGIGQISSEVPQNLSASRPQDRQFILSSKKLLLSDSGFYLCAWSPGGVDTGELFFGEGSRLTVL.

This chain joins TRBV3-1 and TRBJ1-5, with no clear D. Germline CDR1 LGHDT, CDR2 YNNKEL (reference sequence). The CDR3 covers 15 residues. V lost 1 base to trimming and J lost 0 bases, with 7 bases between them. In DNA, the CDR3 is TGTGCCAGCAGCCAAGCCGGGGATAGCAATCAGCCCCAGCATTTT. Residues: CASSQAGDSNQPQHF.

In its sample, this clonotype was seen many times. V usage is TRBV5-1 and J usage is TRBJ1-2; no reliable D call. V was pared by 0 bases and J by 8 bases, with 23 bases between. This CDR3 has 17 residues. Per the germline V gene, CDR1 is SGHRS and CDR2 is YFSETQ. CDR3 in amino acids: CASSLAISPTINSGYTF. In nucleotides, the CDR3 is TGCGCCAGCAGCTTGGCTATAAGTCCCACCATTAACTCCGGCTACACCTTC.

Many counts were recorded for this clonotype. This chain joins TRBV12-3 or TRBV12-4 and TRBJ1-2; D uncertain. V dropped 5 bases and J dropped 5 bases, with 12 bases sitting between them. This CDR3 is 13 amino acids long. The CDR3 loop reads CASSPLGGYGYTF. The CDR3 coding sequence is TGTGCCAGCAGTCCATTGGGCGGGTATGGCTACACCTTC.

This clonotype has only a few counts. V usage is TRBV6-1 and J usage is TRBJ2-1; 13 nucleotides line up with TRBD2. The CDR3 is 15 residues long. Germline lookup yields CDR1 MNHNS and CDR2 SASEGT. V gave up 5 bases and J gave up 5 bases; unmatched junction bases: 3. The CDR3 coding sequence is TGTGCCAGCAGTAAGACTAGCGGGGGGAACAATGAGCAGTTCTTC. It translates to CASSKTSGGNNEQFF.

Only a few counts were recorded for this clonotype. The CDR3 spells CASSLWGEYQPQHF. Written as DNA, the CDR3 is TGTGCCAGCAGCTTGTGGGGGGAGTATCAGCCCCAGCATTTT. The chain has TRBV5-6 and TRBJ1-5; D possibly corresponds to TRBD1 (5 bases). The CDR3 sequence is 14 residues long. CDR1 and CDR2 (germline): SGHDT, YYEEEE. The V end lost 1 base, the J end lost 5 bases, and 10 bases lay between the germline ends.

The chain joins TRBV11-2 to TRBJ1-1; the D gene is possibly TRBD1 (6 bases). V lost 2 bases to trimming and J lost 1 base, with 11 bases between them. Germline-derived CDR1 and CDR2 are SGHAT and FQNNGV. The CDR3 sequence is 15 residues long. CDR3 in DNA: TGTGCCAGCAGCTTAATGGCAGGGGCGAACACTGAAGCTTTCTTT. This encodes CASSLMAGANTEAFF.

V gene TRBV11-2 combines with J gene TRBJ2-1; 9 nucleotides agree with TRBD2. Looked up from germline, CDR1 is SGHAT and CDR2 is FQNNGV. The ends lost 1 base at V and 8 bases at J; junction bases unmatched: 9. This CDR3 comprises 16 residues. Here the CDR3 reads CASSLVASGGPDEQFF. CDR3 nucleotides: TGTGCCAGCAGCTTAGTTGCCAGCGGGGGGCCCGATGAGCAGTTCTTC.